Listed below are T cell receptor beta chains from one sample, sequenced in a study of blood T cell repertoires in COVID-19. Assay used: immunoSEQ multiplex PCR; TCRdb lists only in-frame clones, some missing. The sample lists roughly 200,000 clones; 75% to 85% were seen once. The source material was peripheral blood. The receptors shown here come from a woman aged 40 to 50 with COVID-19, enrolled during active disease. Each CDR3 is given with its conserved first and last residue. The D gene is left open where the match is weak. Size tells how often a clone was seen (once, few, many) or the class of an expanded clone, and some rows leave it out.

j_call	clone_size	v_call	d_call	cdr3_aa	cdr3_nt
TRBJ1-2	-	TRBV29-1	-	CSVGGSDSGTF	TGCAGCGTTGGAGGCTCCGATTCGGGGACCTTC
TRBJ2-1	-	TRBV29-1	-	CSVDVRRSNEQFF	TGCAGCGTTGATGTTAGGAGGAGCAATGAGCAGTTCTTC
TRBJ2-1	-	TRBV27	TRBD2	CASLGTSDEQFF	TGTGCCAGCTTGGGGACTAGCGATGAGCAGTTCTTC
TRBJ1-2	-	TRBV4-1	-	CASSQEVRAGSYGYTF	TGCGCCAGCAGCCAAGAGGTAAGAGCAGGATCCTATGGCTACACCTTC
TRBJ2-7	-	TRBV7-9	TRBD2	CASSLGLARDEQYF	TGTGCCAGCAGCCTAGGACTAGCGCGGGACGAGCAGTACTTC
TRBJ1-2	-	TRBV5-6	-	CASSLADGSGGYTF	TGTGCCAGCAGCTTGGCCGACGGAAGCGGGGGCTACACCTTC
TRBJ2-3	few	TRBV19	-	CASSRWVRAGDTQYF	TGTGCCAGTAGTAGGTGGGTTAGAGCGGGAGATACGCAGTATTTT
TRBJ1-1	-	TRBV19	-	CASSIDAQGRWAEAFF	TGTGCCAGTAGTATAGACGCACAGGGAAGATGGGCTGAAGCTTTCTTT
TRBJ2-5	-	TRBV5-1	TRBD1	CASSPGQPQETQYF	TGCGCCAGCAGCCCGGGACAGCCTCAAGAGACCCAGTACTTC
TRBJ2-3	-	TRBV7-9	-	CASSLFLDTQYF	TGTGCCAGCAGCTTGTTCCTAGATACGCAGTATTTT
TRBJ2-5	-	TRBV7-3	-	CASSLMATGNQETQYF	TGTGCCAGCAGCTTAATGGCGACAGGCAACCAAGAGACCCAGTACTTC
TRBJ2-5	few	TRBV18	TRBD2	CASSVAGGFGETQYF	TGTGCCAGCTCAGTAGCGGGCGGGTTTGGAGAGACCCAGTACTTC
TRBJ2-7	-	TRBV7-9	-	CASVPLGSNEQYF	TGTGCCAGCGTACCCCTTGGGAGTAACGAGCAGTACTTC
TRBJ1-5	few	TRBV6-6	TRBD1	CASSPQGRGPNQPQHF	TGTGCCAGCAGTCCCCAGGGCAGGGGGCCCAATCAGCCCCAGCATTTT
TRBJ1-1	-	TRBV6-5	-	CAIQTGRNTEAFF	TGTGCCATCCAGACGGGTAGGAACACTGAAGCTTTCTTT
TRBJ1-2	once	TRBV7-8	TRBD1	CASSLLETHDREVF	TGTGCCAGCAGCTTACTGGAAACTCATGACAGGGAAGTCTTC
TRBJ2-1	-	TRBV11-3	-	CASSPRGGGGPDNEQFF	TGTGCCAGCAGCCCACGAGGGGGCGGGGGGCCGGACAATGAGCAGTTCTTC
TRBJ2-7	-	TRBV29-1	TRBD2	CSVSGGSYEQYF	TGCAGCGTCTCGGGGGGCTCCTACGAGCAGTACTTC
TRBJ2-1	-	TRBV10-1	TRBD2	CASSGTSGSDEQFF	TGCGCCAGCAGTGGGACTAGCGGGAGCGATGAGCAGTTCTTC
TRBJ2-1	-	TRBV30	-	CAWSVGRRSYNEQFF	TGTGCCTGGAGTGTAGGGAGGCGCTCCTACAATGAGCAGTTCTTC
TRBJ1-3	-	TRBV10-3	TRBD1	CAITTGGNTIYF	TGTGCCATCACGACAGGGGGAAACACCATATATTTT
TRBJ2-7	many	TRBV2	-	CASTPAQGGYEQYF	TGTGCCAGCACCCCGGCGCAGGGGGGCTACGAGCAGTACTTC
TRBJ1-5	-	TRBV18	-	CASSLLLPQESNQPQHF	TGTGCCAGCTCTCTGCTCTTGCCACAGGAGAGCAATCAGCCCCAGCATTTT
TRBJ2-7	-	TRBV18	TRBD2	CASSPGEGPYEQYF	TGTGCCAGCTCGCCGGGGGAGGGACCCTACGAGCAGTACTTC
TRBJ1-1	-	TRBV5-5	TRBD1	CASSLGQVNTEAFF	TGTGCCAGCAGCCTAGGACAGGTGAACACTGAAGCTTTCTTT
TRBJ2-3	-	TRBV13	TRBD2	CASRRGRAMADTQYF	TGTGCCAGCAGACGCGGGAGGGCCATGGCAGATACGCAGTATTTT
TRBJ2-3	once	TRBV12-3/TRBV12-4	-	CASRGGATDTQYF	TGTGCCAGCAGGGGCGGGGCCACAGATACGCAGTATTTT
TRBJ1-2	-	TRBV4-3	TRBD1	CASSQVTGVWGYTF	TGCGCCAGCAGCCAAGTTACAGGGGTCTGGGGCTACACCTTC
TRBJ2-5	-	TRBV12-3/TRBV12-4	TRBD2	CASMGGKTQYF	TGTGCCAGCATGGGGGGGAAGACCCAGTACTTC
TRBJ2-7	-	TRBV4-3	TRBD1	CASSQDPGQGGEQYF	TGCGCCAGCAGCCAAGATCCCGGACAGGGTGGCGAGCAGTACTTC
TRBJ1-2	-	TRBV5-5	TRBD1	CASSLEGLGTEPFGGYTF	TGTGCCAGCAGCTTGGAAGGTCTCGGGACAGAACCCTTCGGGGGCTACACCTTC
TRBJ2-2	-	TRBV25-1	-	CASSEWGSANTGELFF	TGTGCCAGCAGTGAATGGGGCAGCGCGAACACCGGGGAGCTGTTTTTT
TRBJ1-5	-	TRBV18	-	CASSPPGGTNQPQHF	TGTGCCAGCTCACCACCGGGGGGTACTAATCAGCCCCAGCATTTT
TRBJ1-2	-	TRBV6-5	-	CASSYGMGARGGYTF	TGTGCCAGCAGTTACGGAATGGGGGCTCGGGGCGGCTACACCTTC
TRBJ2-7	-	TRBV27	-	CASSLKLAYEQYF	TGTGCCAGCAGTTTAAAGCTTGCCTACGAGCAGTACTTC
TRBJ2-2	few	TRBV24-1	-	CATSDLRGTGELFF	TGTGCCACCAGTGATTTGAGGGGGACCGGGGAGCTGTTTTTT
TRBJ1-3	-	TRBV29-1	-	CSVQGSSSGNTIYF	TGCAGCGTCCAGGGTAGTAGCTCTGGAAACACCATATATTTT
TRBJ2-1	-	TRBV7-7	TRBD2	CASSPSAGAFEQFF	TGTGCCAGCAGCCCCTCGGCGGGAGCATTTGAGCAGTTCTTC
TRBJ1-2	-	TRBV6-5	-	CASSYGGGDGYTF	TGTGCCAGCAGTTACGGAGGAGGGGATGGCTACACCTTC
TRBJ2-7	-	TRBV27	TRBD2	CASSSPQGLAGFYEQYF	TGTGCCAGCAGTTCTCCTCAGGGACTAGCGGGGTTCTACGAGCAGTACTTC
TRBJ1-4	-	TRBV30	-	CAWRSGREKLFF	TGTGCCTGGAGATCTGGTAGAGAAAAACTGTTTTTT
TRBJ2-7	-	TRBV5-1	TRBD2	CASRTSGRNEQYF	TGCGCCAGCAGGACTAGCGGGAGGAACGAGCAGTACTTC
TRBJ1-4	-	TRBV18	-	CASSLYDRTTNEKLFF	TGTGCCAGCTCACTGTACGACAGAACAACTAATGAAAAACTGTTTTTT
TRBJ1-1	-	TRBV7-3	-	CASSLKGGLGTEAFF	TGTGCCAGCAGCTTAAAGGGGGGGCTTGGCACTGAAGCTTTCTTT
TRBJ2-2	-	TRBV29-1	TRBD1	CSVRRGQASGTGELFF	TGCAGCGTTCGTCGGGGACAGGCCTCGGGAACCGGGGAGCTGTTTTTT
TRBJ2-3	-	TRBV7-3	TRBD2	CASSRSTSGGSVSTDTQYF	TGTGCCAGCAGCCGATCGACTAGCGGGGGGTCCGTTAGCACAGATACGCAGTATTTT
TRBJ2-3	-	TRBV5-1	TRBD2	CASSLSGRGTDTQYF	TGCGCCAGCAGCTTAAGCGGGAGAGGTACAGATACGCAGTATTTT